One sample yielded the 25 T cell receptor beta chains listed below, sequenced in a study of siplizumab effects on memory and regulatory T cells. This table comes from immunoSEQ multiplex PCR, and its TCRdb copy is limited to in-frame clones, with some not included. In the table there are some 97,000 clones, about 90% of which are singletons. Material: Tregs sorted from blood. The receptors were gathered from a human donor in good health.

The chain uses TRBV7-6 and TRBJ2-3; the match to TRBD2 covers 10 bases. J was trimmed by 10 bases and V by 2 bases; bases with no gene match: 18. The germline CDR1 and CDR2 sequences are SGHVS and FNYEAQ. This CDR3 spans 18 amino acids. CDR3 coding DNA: TGTGCCAGCAGCTTAAATCCGCTAGGGCTAGCGGGAGACCCTGCGCAGTATTTT. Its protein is CASSLNPLGLAGDPAQYF.

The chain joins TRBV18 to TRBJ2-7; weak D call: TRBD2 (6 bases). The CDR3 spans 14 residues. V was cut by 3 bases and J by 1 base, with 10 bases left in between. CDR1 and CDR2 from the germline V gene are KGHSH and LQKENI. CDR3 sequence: CASSPGLLSYEQYF. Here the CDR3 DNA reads TGTGCCAGCTCACCGGGACTGTTATCCTACGAGCAGTACTTC.

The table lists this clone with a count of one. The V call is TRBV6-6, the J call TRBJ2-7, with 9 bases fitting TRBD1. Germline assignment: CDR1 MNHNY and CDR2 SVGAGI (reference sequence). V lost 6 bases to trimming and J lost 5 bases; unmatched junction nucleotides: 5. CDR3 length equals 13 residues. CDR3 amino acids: CASRGTGPHEQYF. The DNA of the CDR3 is TGTGCCAGCAGGGGGACAGGGCCCCACGAGCAGTACTTC.

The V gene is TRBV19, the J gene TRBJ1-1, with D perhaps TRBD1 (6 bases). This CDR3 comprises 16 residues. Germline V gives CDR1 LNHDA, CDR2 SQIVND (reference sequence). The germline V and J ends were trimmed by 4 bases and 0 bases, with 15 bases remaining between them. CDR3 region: CASSTPRGGLNTEAFF. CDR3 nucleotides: TGTGCCAGTAGTACTCCCCGGGGGGGCCTGAACACTGAAGCTTTCTTT.

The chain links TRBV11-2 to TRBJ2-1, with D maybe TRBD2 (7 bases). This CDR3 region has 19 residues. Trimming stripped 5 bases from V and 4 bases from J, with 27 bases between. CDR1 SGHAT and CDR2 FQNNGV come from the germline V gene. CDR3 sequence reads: CASSSRGAASKPSYNEQFF. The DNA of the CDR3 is TGTGCCAGCAGCAGCCGGGGGGCGGCCTCAAAACCCTCATACAATGAGCAGTTCTTC.

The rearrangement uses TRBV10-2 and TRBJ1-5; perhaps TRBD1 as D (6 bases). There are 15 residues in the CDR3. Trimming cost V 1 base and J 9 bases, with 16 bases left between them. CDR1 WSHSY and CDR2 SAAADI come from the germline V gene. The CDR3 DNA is TGCGCCAGCAGTGAGTACAGGGCGGGAGAAAGGCCCCAGCATTTT. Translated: CASSEYRAGERPQHF.

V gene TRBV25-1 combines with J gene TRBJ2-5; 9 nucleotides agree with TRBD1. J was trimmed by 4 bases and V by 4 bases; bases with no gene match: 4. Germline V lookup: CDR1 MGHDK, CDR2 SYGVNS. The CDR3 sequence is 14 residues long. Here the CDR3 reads CASSGTGGRETQYF. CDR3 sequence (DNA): TGTGCCAGCAGTGGTACAGGGGGCCGAGAGACCCAGTACTTC.

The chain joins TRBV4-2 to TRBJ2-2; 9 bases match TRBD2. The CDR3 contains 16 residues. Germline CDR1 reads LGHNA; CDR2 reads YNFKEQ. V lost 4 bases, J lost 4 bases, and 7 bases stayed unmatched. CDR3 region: CASSPSLAGTTGELFF. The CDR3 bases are TGTGCCAGCAGCCCGAGCCTAGCGGGGACCACCGGGGAGCTGTTTTTT.

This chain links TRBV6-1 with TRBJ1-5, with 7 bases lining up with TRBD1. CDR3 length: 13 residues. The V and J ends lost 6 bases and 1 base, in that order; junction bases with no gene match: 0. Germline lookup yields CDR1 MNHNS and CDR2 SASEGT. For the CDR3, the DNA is TGTGCCAGCAGACAGGGGAGCAATCAGCCCCAGCATTTT. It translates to CASRQGSNQPQHF.

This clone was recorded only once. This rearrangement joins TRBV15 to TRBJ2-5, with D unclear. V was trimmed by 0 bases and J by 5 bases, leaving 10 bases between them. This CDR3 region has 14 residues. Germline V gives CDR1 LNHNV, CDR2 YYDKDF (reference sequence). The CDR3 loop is CATSRDPSPETQYF. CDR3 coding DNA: TGTGCCACCAGCAGAGATCCCTCCCCCGAGACCCAGTACTTC.

This CDR3 is CASSSGSPSALYF. DNA of the CDR3: TGTGCCAGTAGTAGCGGGAGCCCGTCCGCTCTGTATTTT. This chain uses TRBV19 with TRBJ2-3, with 7 positions matching TRBD2. V lost 4 bases, J lost 14 bases, and 12 bases stayed unmatched. Germline V CDR1 and CDR2: LNHDA, SQIVND (reference sequence). This CDR3 has 13 residues.

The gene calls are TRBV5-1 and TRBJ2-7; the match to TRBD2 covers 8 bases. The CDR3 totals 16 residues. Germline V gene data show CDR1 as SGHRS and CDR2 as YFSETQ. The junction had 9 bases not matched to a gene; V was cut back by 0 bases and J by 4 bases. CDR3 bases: TGCGCCAGCAGCTTGGCCCCCCTAGCGGGCGTTTACGAGCAGTACTTC. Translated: CASSLAPLAGVYEQYF.

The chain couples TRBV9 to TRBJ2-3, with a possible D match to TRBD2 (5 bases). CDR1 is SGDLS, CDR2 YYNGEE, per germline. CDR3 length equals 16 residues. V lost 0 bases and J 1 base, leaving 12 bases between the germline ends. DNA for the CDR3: TGTGCCAGCAGCGTAGTTGGGGAGTCTCGCACAGATACGCAGTATTTT. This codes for CASSVVGESRTDTQYF.

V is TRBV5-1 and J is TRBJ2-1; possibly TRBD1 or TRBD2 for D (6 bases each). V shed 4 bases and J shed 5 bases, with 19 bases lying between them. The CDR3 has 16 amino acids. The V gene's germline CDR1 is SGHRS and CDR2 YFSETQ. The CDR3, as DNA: TGCGCCAGCAGCCCGAGGGGGGAGAAGGTTCACAATGAGCAGTTCTTC. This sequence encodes CASSPRGEKVHNEQFF.

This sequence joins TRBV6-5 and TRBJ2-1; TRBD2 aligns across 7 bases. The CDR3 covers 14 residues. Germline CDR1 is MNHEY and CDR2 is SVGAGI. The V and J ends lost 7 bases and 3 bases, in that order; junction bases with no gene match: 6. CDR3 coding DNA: TGTGCCAGCACAAATAGCGGGCGCTACAATGAGCAGTTCTTC. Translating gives CASTNSGRYNEQFF.

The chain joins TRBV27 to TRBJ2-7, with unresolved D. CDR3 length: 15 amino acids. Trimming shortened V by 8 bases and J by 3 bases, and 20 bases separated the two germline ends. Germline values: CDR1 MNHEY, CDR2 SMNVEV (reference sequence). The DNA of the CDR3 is TGTGCCAGCGAGTTTGCACAGTGGCTTGTCTACGAGCAGTACTTC. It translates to CASEFAQWLVYEQYF.

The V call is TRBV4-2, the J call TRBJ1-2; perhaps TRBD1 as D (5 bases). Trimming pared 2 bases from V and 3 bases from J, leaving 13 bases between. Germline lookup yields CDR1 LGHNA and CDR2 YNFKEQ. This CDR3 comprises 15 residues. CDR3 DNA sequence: TGTGCCAGCAGCCAACGCCCGGGGGGGGACTATGGCTACACCTTC. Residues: CASSQRPGGDYGYTF.

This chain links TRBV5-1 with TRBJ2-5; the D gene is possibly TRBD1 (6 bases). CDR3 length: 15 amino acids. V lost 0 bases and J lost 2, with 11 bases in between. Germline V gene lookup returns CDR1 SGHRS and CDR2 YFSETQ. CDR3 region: CASSLESQGQETQYF. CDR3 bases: TGCGCCAGCAGCTTGGAGAGTCAGGGGCAAGAGACCCAGTACTTC.

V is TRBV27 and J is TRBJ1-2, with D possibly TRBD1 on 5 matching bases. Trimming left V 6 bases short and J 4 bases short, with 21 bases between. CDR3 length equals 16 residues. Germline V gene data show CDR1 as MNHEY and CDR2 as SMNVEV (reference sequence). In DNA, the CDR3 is TGTGCCAGCAGACCATCACCCTGGACACACGTCTATGGCTACACCTTC. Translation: CASRPSPWTHVYGYTF.

The CDR3 DNA reads as TGCGCCAGCAGCCAAGGGGACGAGCGTCGCTACGAGCAGTACTTC. Its translation: CASSQGDERRYEQYF. The J gene is TRBJ2-7, the V gene TRBV4-1; TRBD1 or TRBD2 may be the D gene (5 bases each). From germline, CDR1 is MGHRA and CDR2 YSYEKL. V was trimmed by 1 base and J by 3 bases, leaving 13 bases between them. The length of the CDR3 is 15 residues.

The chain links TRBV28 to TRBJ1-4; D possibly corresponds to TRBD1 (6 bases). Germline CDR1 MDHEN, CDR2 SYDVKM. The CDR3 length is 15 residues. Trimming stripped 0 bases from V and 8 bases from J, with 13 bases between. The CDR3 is CASSLWKQGLEKLFF. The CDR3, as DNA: TGTGCCAGCAGTTTATGGAAGCAGGGGCTAGAAAAACTGTTTTTT.

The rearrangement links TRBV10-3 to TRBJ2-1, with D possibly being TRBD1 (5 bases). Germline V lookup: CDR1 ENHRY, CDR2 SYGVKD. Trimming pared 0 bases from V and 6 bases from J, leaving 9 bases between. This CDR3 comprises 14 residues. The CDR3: CAISESGRVNEQFF. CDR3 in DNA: TGTGCCATCAGTGAGTCGGGCAGGGTCAATGAGCAGTTCTTC.

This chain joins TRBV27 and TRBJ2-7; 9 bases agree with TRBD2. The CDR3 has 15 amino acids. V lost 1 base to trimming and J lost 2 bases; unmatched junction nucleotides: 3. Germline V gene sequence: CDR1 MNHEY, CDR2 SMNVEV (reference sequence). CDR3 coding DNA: TGTGCCAGCAGTTTATTTCTAGCGGGAACCTACGAGCAGTACTTC. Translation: CASSLFLAGTYEQYF.

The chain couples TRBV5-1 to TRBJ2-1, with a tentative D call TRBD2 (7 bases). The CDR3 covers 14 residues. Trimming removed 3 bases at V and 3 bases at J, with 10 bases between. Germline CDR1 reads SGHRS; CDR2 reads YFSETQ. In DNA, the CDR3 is TGCGCCAGCAGCTGGGGAGGGGGCTACAATGAGCAGTTCTTC. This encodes CASSWGGGYNEQFF.

The CDR3 coding sequence is TGCAGCGCGAGGGTGACAGGGGGCGTTGGCTACACCTTC. Protein product: CSARVTGGVGYTF. The chain is built from TRBV29-1 and TRBJ1-2; TRBD1 matches 10 bases. Germline CDR1 is SQVTM and CDR2 is ANQGSEA. The junction had 9 bases not matched to a gene; V was cut back by 7 bases and J by 7 bases. The CDR3 contains 13 residues.